The entry below describes one T cell receptor (beta chain). Antigen unknown. V was clipped by 2 bases and J by 0 bases, with 8 bases between them. CDR1 and CDR2 (germline): SGHDT, YYEEEE. This CDR3 comprises 14 residues. This entry comes from a study of OX40 agonist ivuxolimab in advanced cancers. Study outcomes and limitations: Researchers report that CD8+ T cells had, on average, more expanded clones than CD4+.

Repertoires were generated with immunoSEQ multiplex PCR, while TCRdb's copy carries only in-frame clones and drops some. This sample yields roughly 33,000 clones, of which 65% to 80% are seen a single time; roughly 18% belongs to the top ten. The source of this sequence is an adult with an advanced solid tumor such as melanoma, head and neck, liver or kidney cancer. This chain links TRBV5-6 with TRBJ1-1; no clear D. The sample here was CD4+ or CD8+ T cells sorted from blood, taken in a trial of the OX40 agonist ivuxolimab. This CDR3 reads CASSLSRMNTEAFF. The CDR3 DNA is TGTGCCAGCAGCTTAAGCAGGATGAACACTGAAGCTTTCTTT.